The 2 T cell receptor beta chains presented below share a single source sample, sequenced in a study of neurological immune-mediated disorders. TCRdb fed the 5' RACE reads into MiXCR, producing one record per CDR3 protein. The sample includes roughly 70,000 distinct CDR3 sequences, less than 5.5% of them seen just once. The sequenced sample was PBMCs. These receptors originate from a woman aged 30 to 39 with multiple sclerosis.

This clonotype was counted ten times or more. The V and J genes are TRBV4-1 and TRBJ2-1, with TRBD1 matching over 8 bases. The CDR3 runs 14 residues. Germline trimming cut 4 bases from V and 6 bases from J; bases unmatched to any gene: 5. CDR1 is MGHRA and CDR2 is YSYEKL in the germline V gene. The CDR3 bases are TGCGCCAGCAGCCGGACAGGGATGGGCAATGAGCAGTTCTTC. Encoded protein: CASSRTGMGNEQFF.

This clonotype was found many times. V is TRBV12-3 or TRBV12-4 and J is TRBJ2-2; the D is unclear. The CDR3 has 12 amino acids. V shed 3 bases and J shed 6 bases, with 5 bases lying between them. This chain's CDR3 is CASSLGAGELFF. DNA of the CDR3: TGTGCCAGCAGTTTGGGCGCCGGGGAGCTGTTTTTT.